The table lists the clone carrying this T cell receptor beta chain with a count of one. The antigen remains unidentified. Trimming removed 4 bases from V and 8 bases from J; junction bases left unmatched: 7. Germline CDR1 KGHSH, CDR2 LQKENI. The CDR3 contains 14 residues. These data originate in a study of T cell responses to AZD1222 COVID-19 vaccine. Here immunoSEQ multiplex PCR was the method, and the copy in TCRdb shows in-frame clones only, minus some. This table has about 83,000 clones, 85% to 95% appearing once. Study findings and constraints: Just a handful of people given AZD1222 tested seropositive at baseline. When two AZD1222 doses had been given, Spike-specific TCR breadth and depth rose. Clonal diversity was possibly underestimated, and white British individuals and females predominated among donors.

The chain is built from TRBV18 and TRBJ2-1, with 8 positions matching TRBD2. The TCR was taken from an adult who received the AZD1222 COVID-19 vaccine. The source was peripheral blood, collected 28 days after the second AZD1222 dose. CDR3: CASSLGLANDEQFF. The CDR3 nucleotides read TGTGCCAGCTCACTCGGACTAGCAAACGATGAGCAGTTCTTC.